This T cell receptor (beta chain) stems from a study of PD-1 blockade in classical Hodgkin lymphoma. Study-wide findings and caveats: As was reported, newly diagnosed patients showed lower baseline TCR diversity than healthy donors did. Among the patients, those starting nivolumab under 1 year after ASCT were excluded. Only CD4+ TCR diversity, not CD8+, had risen significantly by C4D1.

No patient escaped relapse after autologous stem cell transplantation, and brentuximab vedotin exposure varied. Germline V gene lookup returns CDR1 MRHNA and CDR2 SNTAGT. This CDR3 is built from 15 residues. V was pared by 3 bases and J by 3 bases, with 9 bases between. As for this clone: Its specificity is not known.

Sequencing was performed with immunoSEQ multiplex PCR; in TCRdb, only in-frame clones are kept and a portion is missing. This sample carries 13,000 or so clones, 70% to 90% of them seen once, and the ten largest clones take about 40%. The source was peripheral blood mononuclear cells (PBMCs), collected at baseline. The clonotype originates from a human donor with classical Hodgkin lymphoma. The chain links TRBV6-4 to TRBJ2-6, with D tentatively TRBD1 or TRBD2 (6 bases each). This CDR3 is CASSDGGRGANVLTF. The CDR3 nucleotides are TGTGCCAGCAGTGATGGGGGGCGTGGGGCCAACGTCCTGACTTTC.